The 14 T cell receptor beta chains reported below all come from one sample, sequenced in a study of blood T cell repertoires in COVID-19. Sequenced by immunoSEQ multiplex PCR; TCRdb stores in-frame clones only, minus some. The table shows some 47,000 clones, with 84% occurring only once. Sequencing was done on a sample of peripheral blood. The receptors originated from a human donor in a cohort sampled during active COVID-19.

The chain joins TRBV11-3 to TRBJ2-1; the D gene is possibly TRBD1 (6 bases). The length of the CDR3 is 15 residues. Trimming removed 5 bases from V and 3 bases from J, with 14 bases in between. Germline CDR1 reads SGHNT; CDR2 reads YENEEA. The CDR3 nucleotides are TGTGCCAGCAGCCACGGACGGGACATCTACAATGAGCAGTTCTTC. Translating it yields CASSHGRDIYNEQFF.

This clone showed up just a few times. The V gene is TRBV12-3 or TRBV12-4, the J gene TRBJ1-2; no firm D call. The length of the CDR3 is 12 residues. The V and J ends lost 6 bases and 8 bases respectively, with 13 bases between them. CDR3 nucleotides: TGTGCCAGCAGGCTCGGGTCTCGAGGCTACACCTTC. Encoded protein: CASRLGSRGYTF.

This chain joins TRBV7-9 and TRBJ2-7; 7 positions match TRBD1. With V trimmed by 1 base and J by 3 bases, 12 bases remained unmatched. The CDR3 is 17 residues long. Germline assignment: CDR1 SEHNR and CDR2 FQNEAQ (reference sequence). CDR3 coding DNA: TGTGCCAGCAGCTTAGGACGAGGGGACAGTTGGGACTACGAGCAGTACTTC. Encoded protein: CASSLGRGDSWDYEQYF.

V is TRBV6-5 and J is TRBJ1-6; D perhaps matches TRBD1 (6 bases). The V and J ends lost 6 bases and 7 bases respectively, with 13 bases between them. Germline V gene data show CDR1 as MNHEY and CDR2 as SVGAGI. The length of the CDR3 is 14 residues. The CDR3 sequence is CASSRTEGNSPLHF. The CDR3 DNA follows: TGTGCCAGCAGCCGGACAGAAGGAAATTCACCCCTCCACTTT.

The J gene is TRBJ2-7, the V gene TRBV2; D not certain. CDR3 size: 12 residues. The V end lost 2 bases, the J end lost 4 bases, and 6 bases lay between the germline ends. Germline V lookup: CDR1 SNHLY, CDR2 FYNNEI. The CDR3, as DNA: TGTGCCAGCAGTGAACAGGATTACGAGCAGTACGTC. Protein sequence: CASSEQDYEQYV.

The CDR3 nucleotides are TGCGCCAGCAGCCAAGATCGGGACTCCTCCTACGAGCAGTACTTC. Protein: CASSQDRDSSYEQYF. The chain couples TRBV4-3 to TRBJ2-7; TRBD2 is a possible D gene (6 bases). V was cut by 0 bases and J by 0 bases, with 9 bases left in between. Germline CDR1 is LGHNA and CDR2 is YSLEER. The CDR3 is made up of 15 amino acids.

Only one count was recorded for this clone. The chain links TRBV18 to TRBJ1-3; 10 bases map to TRBD1. J was trimmed by 0 bases and V by 3 bases; bases with no gene match: 11. CDR3 length: 19 residues. The germline V gene encodes CDR1 KGHSH and CDR2 LQKENI. This CDR3 reads CASSPQPPGQGFSGNTIYF. For the CDR3, the DNA is TGTGCCAGCTCACCGCAACCACCGGGACAGGGGTTCTCTGGAAACACCATATATTTT. Based on the CDR3 plus reference TRBV18 and TRBJ1-3, the full variable domain is NAGVMQNPRHLVRRRGQEARLRCSPMKGHSHVYWYRQLPEEGLKFMVYLQKENIIDESGMPKERFSAEFPKEGPSILRIQQVVRGDSAAYFCASSPQPPGQGFSGNTIYFGEGSWLTVV.

This clone was seen only a few times. The J gene is TRBJ1-6, the V gene TRBV2; 8 positions agree with TRBD1. The V gene end was trimmed by 6 bases and the J gene end by 10 bases; junction bases not matched to a gene: 8. Germline V gene lookup returns CDR1 SNHLY and CDR2 FYNNEI. The CDR3 extends over 14 amino acids. CDR3 nucleotide sequence: TGTGCCAGCAGACCCAGACAGGGGAACTCACCCCTCCACTTT. This sequence encodes CASRPRQGNSPLHF.

A single count supports this clone. The chain links TRBV7-6 to TRBJ1-3; D possibly corresponds to TRBD1 (5 bases). Per germline, CDR1 SGHVS and CDR2 FNYEAQ. The CDR3 runs 16 residues. Deletions cut 6 bases from V and 4 bases from J, with 19 bases between. The CDR3 reads CASSFGTQGAGNTIYF. The CDR3 coding sequence is TGTGCCAGCAGTTTTGGGACTCAGGGAGCAGGAAACACCATATATTTT. The full variable domain, completed using reference TRBV7-6 and TRBJ1-3, is GAGVSQSPRYKVTKRGQDVALRCDPISGHVSLYWYRQALGQGPEFLTYFNYEAQQDKSGLPNDRFSAERPEGSISTLTIQRTEQRDSAMYRCASSFGTQGAGNTIYFGEGSWLTVV.

This chain joins TRBV12-2 and TRBJ1-4; the table names TRBD1, a call not compared with the DNA. TRBV12-2 is tagged as a pseudogene. CDR3 size: 13 residues. The CDR3 coding sequence is TGTGCAAGTCCTCCAGGGGACGACGAAAAACTGTTTTTT. Amino acid sequence: CASPPGDDEKLFF.

Of note for this clone: The junction does not match germline at one end; this may be a read error. This chain connects TRBV4-3 to TRBJ1-6; no definite D call. The germline V gene encodes CDR1 LGHNA and CDR2 YSLEER. There are 17 residues in the CDR3. The DNA of the CDR3 is TGCGCCAGCAGTCAAGATATGAGGGCCTCTCATAATTCACCCCTCCACTTT. It is translated as CASSQDMRASHNSPLHF.

In its sample, this clone was seen once. The V gene is TRBV3-1 (or the pseudogene TRBV3-2), the J gene TRBJ1-1; 8 bases are shared with TRBD1. CDR1 and CDR2 from the germline V gene are LGHDT and YNNKEL (reference sequence). This CDR3 spans 13 amino acids. Trimming removed 5 bases from V and 3 bases from J; junction bases left unmatched: 2. The CDR3 nucleotides are TGTGCCAGCAGCGAGACAGGGGACACTGAAGCTTTCTTT. This encodes CASSETGDTEAFF.

CDR3 region: CASSSTGTGVDTQYF. The CDR3 region has the DNA TGTGCCAGCAGTTCGACCGGGACAGGGGTCGATACGCAGTATTTT. The chain employs TRBV11-3 and TRBJ2-3, with 10 bases that match TRBD1. The V and J ends lost 6 bases and 6 bases, in that order; junction bases with no gene match: 9. Per germline, CDR1 SGHNT and CDR2 YENEEA. The CDR3 runs to 15 residues.

The chain employs TRBV21-1 and TRBJ2-7; the table's D call, TRBD1, was not checked against the DNA. TRBV21-1 is given as a pseudogene. The CDR3 is made up of 17 amino acids. The DNA of the CDR3 is TGTGCCAGCAGCAAGACCAACTACAAACAGGAACTCTACGAGCAGTACGTC. It yields the protein CASSKTNYKQELYEQYV.